The text below deals with one TCR beta chain. Its target is not known. TCRdb reanalysed the reads using MiXCR and keeps one entry per CDR3 protein. The sample holds 95,000 to 150,000 distinct CDR3 sequences, roughly 32% seen once. The sample belongs to a study of T cell repertoires in cytomegalovirus infection. About the study: TCR beta signatures that were public indicated CMV infection and matching HLA type. Notes on the study in general: Dominating the ex vivo response were TCR beta clonotypes that were CMV-specific and HLA-C-restricted.

CDR1 and CDR2 (germline): MDHEN, SYDVKM. Losses at the gene ends were 2 bases for V and 13 bases for J; bases not matched to a gene: 13. The CDR3 totals 14 residues. This receptor was taken from a human donor in good health (CMV status not recorded). Some clones in this sample may be carry-over from other donors' samples. The sequenced sample was CD8+ T cells from cultured PBMCs, obtained from culture after CMV antigen stimulation. The chain carries TRBV28 and TRBJ2-5; TRBD1 matches 7 bases. The CDR3 spells CASSLTGDAGGSYF. Here the CDR3 DNA reads TGTGCCAGCAGTTTAACCGGGGACGCAGGGGGATCGTACTTC.